One and the same sample provided the 32 T cell receptor beta chains below, sequenced in a study of tumor-infiltrating lymphocytes in oesophageal squamous cell carcinoma. TCRdb redid the calling of the PCR reads with MiXCR, one entry per CDR3 protein. The repertoire has 21,000 or so distinct CDR3 sequences, 35% to 40% of them found once; the top ten carry roughly 37%. Sequencing was done on a sample of esophageal tumor tissue. Receptors originate from a male donor with esophageal squamous cell carcinoma.

The rearrangement uses TRBV19 and TRBJ1-5; D not certain. Trimming stripped 0 bases from V and 4 bases from J, with 16 bases between. Germline CDR1 LNHDA, CDR2 SQIVND (reference sequence). The CDR3 consists of 17 residues. CDR3 protein: CASSIDFSGFGNQPQHF. CDR3 DNA: TGTGCCAGTAGTATAGATTTTTCGGGTTTTGGAAATCAGCCCCAGCATTTT.

By frequency in the sample, this clonotype is medium-sized (0.01 to 0.1%). V is TRBV7-9 and J is TRBJ1-2; the match to TRBD1 covers 9 bases. The length of the CDR3 is 14 residues. V shed 7 bases, J shed 4 bases, and the junction held 7 bases outside the gene matches. Germline CDR1 is SEHNR and CDR2 is FQNEAQ (reference sequence). In nucleotides, the CDR3 is TGTGCCAGCACCACCGGACAGGGGCGCTATGGCTACACCTTC. This gives the protein CASTTGQGRYGYTF.

The V call is TRBV18, the J call TRBJ2-2; D unresolved. Trimming took 2 bases from V and 7 from J, leaving 11 bases between them. CDR1 and CDR2 from the germline V gene are KGHSH and LQKENI. The CDR3 length is 14 residues. The CDR3: CASSPSDPYGELFF. In DNA form, the CDR3 reads TGTGCCAGCTCACCAAGCGATCCGTACGGGGAGCTGTTTTTT.

This clonotype has a single count. The junction shows a germline mismatch at one end, possibly a read error. The chain couples TRBV14 to TRBJ2-5; 7 positions match TRBD2. This CDR3 is built from 11 residues. Germline V gene data show CDR1 as SGHDN and CDR2 as FVKESK. CDR3 nucleotide sequence: TGTGCCAGCAGCTCTGGGGGGGTAGGGTTCTTC. It encodes CASSSGGVGFF.

The table lists this clonotype with many counts. The chain uses TRBV7-8 and TRBJ2-2, with a weak D call TRBD1 (6 bases). The germline V and J ends were trimmed by 0 bases and 5 bases, with 7 bases remaining between them. From germline, CDR1 is SGHVS and CDR2 FQNEAQ. The CDR3 totals 14 residues. This CDR3 is CASSLAQGTGELFF. The DNA for the CDR3 is TGTGCCAGCAGCTTAGCGCAGGGGACCGGGGAGCTGTTTTTT.

V is TRBV6-6 and J is TRBJ2-2, with 8 nucleotides matching TRBD2. The trim removed 0 bases at V and 4 bases at J, leaving 10 bases unmatched. The CDR3 consists of 18 residues. Germline-derived CDR1 and CDR2 are MNHNY and SVGAGI (reference sequence). CDR3 sequence: CASSYSPGGPKSTGELFF. The CDR3 DNA follows: TGTGCCAGCAGTTACTCTCCGGGGGGGCCGAAGAGCACCGGGGAGCTGTTTTTT.

The table lists this clonotype with many counts. The J gene is TRBJ1-2, the V gene TRBV5-4; TRBD1 matches at 8 bases. The germline V gene has CDR1 SGHNT and CDR2 YYREEE (reference sequence). With V trimmed by 4 bases and J by 0 bases, 8 bases remained unmatched. The CDR3 has 16 amino acids. CDR3 residues: CASSPGQGYSNYGYTF. The CDR3 DNA reads TGTGCCAGCAGCCCCGGACAGGGCTATTCTAACTATGGCTACACCTTC.

In this sample, this clonotype turned up many times. In DNA form, the CDR3 reads TGTGCCAGCAGCTTAGACGGTGCTAGCGGGAGTATAAGTGAGCAGTTCTTC. This encodes CASSLDGASGSISEQFF. V is TRBV7-2 and J is TRBJ2-1; 10 bases agree with TRBD2. Germline V CDR1 and CDR2: SGHTA, FQGNSA. CDR3 length: 17 amino acids. The V and J ends lost 1 base and 9 bases, in that order; junction bases with no gene match: 12.

Of note for this clonotype: This likely comes from a read error, as the CDR3 has no conserved phenylalanine or tryptophan at its end. No DNA is shown, since the ends of the CDR3 on it are uncertain; the CDR3 is the one TCRdb lists. V is TRBV12-3 or TRBV12-4 and J is TRBJ2-6; whether TRBD1, the table's D call, matches the DNA was not checked. 10 amino acids form the CDR3, both terminal residues included. This chain's CDR3 is CASSLGAGPP.

The rearrangement links TRBV7-2 to TRBJ2-2, with D perhaps matching TRBD1 (6 bases). Germline CDR1 is SGHTA and CDR2 is FQGNSA. V dropped 3 bases and J dropped 0 bases, with 14 bases sitting between them. This CDR3 is built from 17 residues. The CDR3 loop is CASSLSGQSTNTGELFF. DNA for the CDR3: TGTGCCAGCAGCTTGTCCGGACAGAGTACGAACACCGGGGAGCTGTTTTTT.

This clonotype was detected ten times or more. This chain connects TRBV5-6 to TRBJ2-7; 9 bases fit TRBD1. The CDR3 extends over 15 amino acids. Trimming removed 0 bases from V and 6 bases from J; junction bases left unmatched: 7. Germline CDR1 is SGHDT and CDR2 is YYEEEE. The CDR3 DNA is TGTGCCAGCAGCTTGGGTCTGAGGACAGGGGTCGAGCAGTACTTC. Protein sequence: CASSLGLRTGVEQYF.

The chain links TRBV11-2 to TRBJ2-5, with D uncertain. The J call may be faulty, since TRBJ2-7 better matches the DNA end. CDR3 length equals 14 residues. CDR1 and CDR2 (germline): SGHAT, FQNNGV. This CDR3 is CASSFVLSSYEQYF. For the CDR3, the DNA is TGTGCCAGCAGCTTCGTGCTGAGCTCCTACGAGCAGTACTTC.

This clonotype is labeled medium-sized. The rearrangement uses TRBV7-2 and TRBJ2-1; 7 bases line up with TRBD2. In germline, CDR1 is SGHTA, CDR2 FQGNSA. This CDR3 has 15 residues. The V and J ends lost 1 base and 4 bases, in that order; junction bases with no gene match: 4. The CDR3: CASSLVASGYNEQFF. CDR3 in DNA: TGTGCCAGCAGCTTAGTAGCTAGCGGATACAATGAGCAGTTCTTC.

This clonotype came up a few times. The genes are TRBV4-2 and TRBJ1-4; 9 positions agree with TRBD1. Germline loops: CDR1 LGHNA, CDR2 YNFKEQ. Trimming at V came to 0 bases and at J to 8 bases, leaving 4 bases not matched to a gene. The CDR3 length is 15 residues. The CDR3 sequence: CASSQERGQGEKLFF. CDR3 coding DNA: TGTGCCAGCAGCCAAGAGAGGGGACAGGGAGAAAAACTGTTTTTT.

This clonotype was counted at least ten times. The genes are TRBV7-9 and TRBJ2-1; D is possibly TRBD2 (6 bases). V lost 2 bases and J 3 bases, leaving 14 bases between the germline ends. The CDR3 is made up of 16 amino acids. Germline V CDR1 and CDR2: SEHNR, FQNEAQ (reference sequence). CDR3 sequence (DNA): TGTGCCAGCAGCTTACTCTGGGACTCTGTCTACAATGAGCAGTTCTTC. This gives the protein CASSLLWDSVYNEQFF.

This clonotype was observed many times. A much larger clone lies one base from this, so it may be a read error. The chain employs TRBV12-3 or TRBV12-4 and TRBJ2-5; 9 nucleotides agree with TRBD1. CDR3 length: 15 amino acids. After removal of 4 bases from V and 11 bases from J, the junction contained 14 bases not matched to a gene. CDR3 sequence: CASSSGQGVYNEQYF. CDR3 sequence (DNA): TGTGCCAGCAGTTCGGGACAGGGCGTCTACAATGAGCAGTACTTC.

This clonotype showed up just a few times. This may be a read error, as it is one base from a much larger clone. The V call is TRBV6-6, the J call TRBJ2-1; 9 nucleotides match TRBD1. The junction had 4 bases not matched to a gene; V was cut back by 0 bases and J by 10 bases. Germline CDR1 MNHNY, CDR2 SVGAGI (reference sequence). This CDR3 has 14 amino acids. As DNA, the CDR3 is TGTGCCAGCAGTTACTCGATGGACAGGGGCGAGCAGTTCTTC. This encodes CASSYSMDRGEQFF.

The chain couples TRBV6-6 to TRBJ2-5; 10 nucleotides agree with TRBD2. With V trimmed by 6 bases and J by 11 bases, 12 bases remained unmatched. The CDR3 runs 14 residues. Germline loops: CDR1 MNHNY, CDR2 SVGAGI (reference sequence). CDR3 DNA: TGTGCCAGCAGCCCCGGGACTAGCGTCAATGAGCAGTACTTC. This codes for CASSPGTSVNEQYF.

The chain couples TRBV12-3 or TRBV12-4 to TRBJ1-1, with TRBD2 matching 8 bases. The J call may be incorrect, as the DNA end agrees better with TRBJ2-1. The CDR3 length is 14 residues. Written as DNA, the CDR3 is TGTGCCAGCAGTTTTTCAGCGGGAGTCAATGAGCAGTTCTTC. Residues: CASSFSAGVNEQFF.

This clonotype was seen repeatedly, ten times or more. The chain carries TRBV10-2 and TRBJ1-4; D is ambiguous. In germline, CDR1 is WSHSY, CDR2 SAAADI. The CDR3 contains 13 residues. V lost 2 bases, J lost 8 bases, and 9 bases lay in between. DNA of the CDR3: TGCGCCAGCAGTGAGAGGCGTCGGGAAAAACTGTTTTTT. Translated, it gives CASSERRREKLFF.

This clonotype has a count of ten or more. The V and J genes are TRBV14 and TRBJ2-1; 14 bases map to TRBD2. The CDR3 has 17 residues. V shed 4 bases and J 10 bases; nucleotides not matched to a gene: 12. The germline V gene has CDR1 SGHDN and CDR2 FVKESK. CDR3 DNA sequence: TGTGCCAGCAGCCTTCTATCGGGACTAGCGGGAGTAGGGGAGCAGTTCTTC. Translating it yields CASSLLSGLAGVGEQFF.

The rearrangement joins TRBV7-6 to TRBJ2-3; 10 nucleotides line up with TRBD2. The DNA end is more similar to TRBJ2-7, so the J call may be wrong. Germline-derived CDR1 and CDR2 are SGHVS and FNYEAQ. CDR3 length: 14 amino acids. CDR3 coding DNA: TGTGCCAGCAGCTTAACTAGCGGGACGGACGAGCAGTACTTC. It codes for CASSLTSGTDEQYF.

This clonotype was seen many times. The rearrangement joins TRBV19 to TRBJ2-1; D is unclear. Germline V gene lookup returns CDR1 LNHDA and CDR2 SQIVND (reference sequence). V gave up 1 base and J gave up 8 bases, with 9 bases separating them. This CDR3 is 13 amino acids long. DNA for the CDR3: TGTGCCAGTAGTATAGGCAGACTCGATGAGCAGTTCTTC. Its protein product is CASSIGRLDEQFF.

This clonotype has ten or more counts. The J gene is TRBJ2-5, the V gene TRBV19, with TRBD1 matching over 9 bases. Trimming took 6 bases from V and 4 from J; bases not matched to a gene: 3. The CDR3 has 13 residues. Germline assignment: CDR1 LNHDA and CDR2 SQIVND (reference sequence). This CDR3 reads CASRQGALETQYF. CDR3 bases: TGTGCCAGTAGACAGGGGGCGTTAGAGACCCAGTACTTC.

The chain carries TRBV7-9 and TRBJ2-1; D is possibly TRBD1 or TRBD2 (5 bases each). CDR3 length: 13 amino acids. Germline CDR1 and CDR2: SEHNR and FQNEAQ (reference sequence). Trimming removed 5 bases at V and 10 bases at J, with 15 bases between. CDR3 loop: CASSPGRNYEQFF. CDR3 coding DNA: TGTGCCAGCAGCCCGGGACGGAACTACGAGCAGTTCTTC.

About this clonotype: A much larger clone sits a single nucleotide away, making a read error possible. This sequence joins TRBV5-1 and TRBJ1-6; tentatively, D is TRBD1 (5 bases). The V end lost 0 bases, the J end lost 8 bases, and 12 bases lay between the germline ends. The germline V gene encodes CDR1 SGHRS and CDR2 YFSETQ. This CDR3 comprises 15 residues. The CDR3 loop reads CASSLVGDGYSPLHF. For the CDR3, the DNA is TGCGCCAGCAGCTTGGTTGGGGACGGATATTCACCCCTCCACTTT.

There are many counts of this clonotype. A single base separates this from a much larger clone, so it may be a read error. V and J are TRBV7-3 and TRBJ2-7, with TRBD2 as a possible D gene (6 bases). The CDR3 extends over 13 amino acids. The germline V and J ends were trimmed by 2 bases and 6 bases, with 11 bases remaining between them. The germline V gene encodes CDR1 SGHTA and CDR2 FQGTGA. The CDR3 nucleotides are TGTGCCAGCAGCTTAGGAGGGGTCGGCGAGCAGTACTTC. Protein sequence: CASSLGGVGEQYF.

This clonotype is labeled as medium-sized. DNA of the CDR3: TGTGCCAGCAGTTACTCGAAATGGGGGAATGAGCAGTTCTTC. Protein product: CASSYSKWGNEQFF. The chain is built from TRBV6-6 and TRBJ2-1; D could derive from TRBD1 or TRBD2 (5 bases each). Trimming shortened V by 0 bases and J by 7 bases, and 10 bases separated the two germline ends. This CDR3 has 14 amino acids. CDR1 is MNHNY and CDR2 is SVGAGI in the germline V gene (reference sequence).

This clonotype was counted at least ten times. This chain uses TRBV2 with TRBJ2-4, with D tentatively TRBD1 or TRBD2 (5 bases each). CDR1 SNHLY and CDR2 FYNNEI come from the germline V gene. CDR3 length equals 11 residues. V lost 3 bases and J 15 bases, leaving 12 bases between the germline ends. The CDR3 spells CASSDWGKVYF. DNA for the CDR3: TGTGCCAGCAGTGACTGGGGGAAGGTGTACTTC.

This clonotype is medium-sized. The chain has TRBV7-9 and TRBJ2-7; D gene unclear. Germline values: CDR1 SEHNR, CDR2 FQNEAQ (reference sequence). V dropped 7 bases and J dropped 0 bases, with 10 bases sitting between them. CDR3 size: 13 residues. CDR3 amino acids: CASTGGDSYEQYF. The CDR3 DNA reads as TGTGCCAGCACGGGCGGAGACTCCTACGAGCAGTACTTC.

This chain links TRBV7-2 with TRBJ2-6, with 8 positions matching TRBD1. Germline lookup yields CDR1 SGHTA and CDR2 FQGNSA. The CDR3 is 20 residues long. V lost 3 bases, J lost 0 bases, and 13 bases stayed unmatched. CDR3 residues: CASSFPRGGQDRSGANVLTF. The CDR3 bases are TGTGCCAGCAGCTTCCCCCGAGGGGGACAGGACCGCTCTGGGGCCAACGTCCTGACTTTC.

The chain has TRBV7-9 and TRBJ1-3; D may be TRBD1 (6 bases). The CDR3 runs 14 residues. Trimming pared 7 bases from V and 1 base from J, leaving 11 bases between. CDR1 is SEHNR and CDR2 is FQNEAQ in the germline V gene (reference sequence). CDR3 sequence: CASTRDRSGNTIYF. The CDR3 DNA sequence: TGTGCCAGCACCCGAGACAGGTCTGGAAACACCATATATTTT.